This TCR beta chain originates from a study of identifying expanded T cells in peripheral blood. Notes on the study in general: Over about two and four weeks, about 15 and 19 clones changed, versus roughly 1.1 between replicates. Approximately two-week clone count variance significantly increased as total template count grew.

Using immunoSEQ multiplex PCR, the repertoire was profiled, and TCRdb retains in-frame clones only, with some absent. The table lists over 90,000 clones, roughly 90% of them singletons. This clone was observed a single time. Its antigen is undetermined. V trimming: 0 bases; J trimming: 6 bases; junction bases outside the gene matches: 6. There are 15 residues in the CDR3. Germline assignment: CDR1 SGDLS and CDR2 YYNGEE. No infections or other immune events were documented during collection. The specimen sequenced was blood. This rearrangement joins TRBV9 to TRBJ2-1; TRBD1 aligns across 7 bases. This clonotype was obtained from a person aged 18 to 69 in good health. The CDR3, as DNA: TGTGCCAGCAGCGTAGTTGGGGCAGGGGGCAATGAGCAGTTCTTC. Translated, it gives CASSVVGAGGNEQFF.